This T cell receptor (beta chain) was identified in a study of blood T cell repertoires in COVID-19. Sequencing used immunoSEQ multiplex PCR; TCRdb keeps in-frame clones, though not all of them. Here the sample spans some 190,000 clones, over 70% being singletons. The CDR3 covers 16 residues. Looked up from germline, CDR1 is SGDLS and CDR2 is YYNGEE. V lost 3 bases to trimming and J lost 7 bases; unmatched junction nucleotides: 8. This receptor was taken from a man in his sixties who had been exposed to COVID-19. The rearrangement links TRBV9 to TRBJ2-4; 12 nucleotides agree with TRBD2. The specimen sequenced was PBMCs or T cells enriched from blood (not recorded which). The CDR3 spells CASSARLAGDSNIQYF. DNA of the CDR3: TGTGCCAGCAGCGCCAGACTAGCGGGAGATTCGAACATTCAGTACTTC.